What follows are 10 T cell receptor beta chains derived from one specimen sequenced in a study of OX40 agonist ivuxolimab in advanced cancers. The repertoire was sequenced with immunoSEQ multiplex PCR; TCRdb's copy has only in-frame clones and lacks some. The table shows around 80,000 clones, with around 90% occurring only once. The source material was CD4+ or CD8+ T cells sorted from blood, sampled in a trial of the OX40 agonist ivuxolimab. These receptors all come from an adult with an advanced solid tumor such as melanoma, head and neck, liver or kidney cancer.

The chain recombines TRBV28 with TRBJ1-1; D remains unclear. In germline, CDR1 is MDHEN, CDR2 SYDVKM. The CDR3 loop spans 15 amino acids. V was cut by 6 bases and J by 2 bases, with 16 bases left in between. The CDR3, as DNA: TGTGCCAGCAGAGGGAACCGGCCCGGTAACACTGAAGCTTTCTTT. The encoded protein is CASRGNRPGNTEAFF.

This rearrangement joins TRBV5-1 to TRBJ2-7; possibly TRBD2 for D (6 bases). Germline assignment: CDR1 SGHRS and CDR2 YFSETQ. The germline V and J ends were trimmed by 0 bases and 3 bases, with 10 bases remaining between them. This CDR3 has 14 residues. The CDR3 DNA reads TGCGCCAGCAGCTTGGTGGGGGGAGACTACGAGCAGTACTTC. Translation: CASSLVGGDYEQYF.

V is TRBV5-1 and J is TRBJ2-7; 9 bases agree with TRBD2. CDR1 and CDR2 (germline): SGHRS, YFSETQ. The CDR3 runs 15 residues. J was trimmed by 6 bases and V by 0 bases; bases with no gene match: 7. The CDR3 spells CASSLAGSGSGEQYF. Written as DNA, the CDR3 is TGCGCCAGCAGCTTGGCTGGTAGCGGGAGTGGCGAGCAGTACTTC.

The chain is built from TRBV28 and TRBJ1-3; 7 nucleotides align to TRBD1. This CDR3 spans 14 amino acids. The V and J ends lost 6 bases and 5 bases, in that order; junction bases with no gene match: 7. Germline lookup yields CDR1 MDHEN and CDR2 SYDVKM. The CDR3 DNA follows: TGTGCCAGCAGGTCACAGGGGAAAAGAAACACCATATATTTT. This gives the protein CASRSQGKRNTIYF.

This chain links TRBV18 with TRBJ2-3; 10 positions agree with TRBD2. The J segment lost 2 bases and the V segment lost 4 bases, leaving 9 bases of the junction unmatched. The germline CDR1 and CDR2 sequences are KGHSH and LQKENI. This CDR3 has 17 residues. This chain's CDR3 is CASSRYLAGDLTDTQYF. The CDR3, as DNA: TGTGCCAGCTCACGCTACCTAGCGGGAGACCTCACAGATACGCAGTATTTT.

The chain is built from TRBV5-1 and TRBJ2-3; unclear D gene. The CDR3 covers 15 residues. Germline CDR1 is SGHRS and CDR2 is YFSETQ. V shed 0 bases and J shed 3 bases, with 11 bases lying between them. The CDR3 spells CASSLAGLGTDTQYF. The CDR3 nucleotides are TGCGCCAGCAGCTTGGCAGGCCTGGGGACAGATACGCAGTATTTT.

As to this clone: This sample also contains other DNA sequences that code for the same CDR3. This chain connects TRBV6-5 to TRBJ2-7, with 14 bases matching TRBD2. The V and J ends lost 6 bases and 3 bases, in that order; junction bases with no gene match: 4. Germline V lookup: CDR1 MNHEY, CDR2 SVGAGI. The CDR3 contains 15 residues. The CDR3 loop is CASSPGLAGGYEQYF. In DNA form, the CDR3 reads TGTGCCAGCAGCCCCGGACTAGCGGGAGGCTACGAGCAGTACTTC.

The chain uses TRBV10-1 and TRBJ1-5, with a possible D match to TRBD1 (6 bases). V lost 0 bases and J 3 bases, leaving 12 bases between the germline ends. Per germline, CDR1 WNHNN and CDR2 SYGVQD (reference sequence). The CDR3 covers 16 residues. CDR3 loop: CASSESGDNSNQPQHF. DNA for the CDR3: TGCGCCAGCAGTGAGTCGGGGGACAACTCCAATCAGCCCCAGCATTTT.

V gene TRBV5-1 combines with J gene TRBJ2-5; TRBD1 is a possible D gene (6 bases). Germline V lookup: CDR1 SGHRS, CDR2 YFSETQ. The V end was cut by 4 bases, the J end by 5 bases, with 21 bases between. This CDR3 has 16 amino acids. The DNA of the CDR3 is TGCGCCAGCAGCCCGGCCTGGGGCAGGGGTAGGGAGACCCAGTACTTC. As protein: CASSPAWGRGRETQYF.

The CDR3 region is CATSRVEGTRGNQPQHF. Written as DNA, the CDR3 is TGTGCCACCAGCAGAGTGGAGGGGACTAGAGGAAATCAGCCCCAGCATTTT. The chain carries TRBV15 and TRBJ1-5; D perhaps matches TRBD1 (5 bases). Trimming stripped 1 base from V and 4 bases from J, with 17 bases between. This CDR3 spans 17 amino acids. Germline loops: CDR1 LNHNV, CDR2 YYDKDF (reference sequence).